This T cell receptor (beta chain) was retrieved from a study of shared clonotypes between healthy human individuals. In the study's own analysis: For the immunoSEQ data, sequences were junction-only without quality scores, so filtering differed. Generated by immunoSEQ multiplex PCR, the TCRdb table keeps only in-frame clones and is missing some. V, J and clone size reflect that table, while D and trimming were determined from the DNA. The data show more than 450,000 clones, 79% seen once. Germline V lookup: CDR1 LGHNA, CDR2 YNFKEQ. The CDR3 sequence is 13 residues long. V gave up 0 bases and J gave up 6 bases, with 9 bases separating them. Donors, without exception, were Caucasian adults residing in Nashville, Tennessee. The unsorted samples took roughly 100 million PBMCs to get genomic DNA.

The TCR sequence derives from a woman in her thirties or forties in good health. Some clones in this sample may be carry-over from other donors' samples. The gene calls are TRBV4-2 and TRBJ2-7; no reliable D call. What was sequenced was PBMCs. The CDR3 is CASSQDVGREQYF. The CDR3, as DNA: TGTGCCAGCAGCCAAGATGTTGGGCGCGAGCAGTACTTC.